The 20 T cell receptor beta chains reported below all come from one sample, sequenced in a study of CD8 T cells in Susac syndrome. The authors reverse transcribed roughly 0.5 to 1 ug RNA with random hexamers. TCRdb re-called the immunoSEQ multiplex PCR reads with MiXCR, one entry per CDR3 protein. The repertoire includes roughly 200,000 distinct CDR3 sequences, around 95% of them detected once, and approximately 0.1% sits in the top ten. The source material was CD4+ T cells from PBMCs. The receptor set was obtained from a human donor with multiple sclerosis.

The V gene is TRBV14, the J gene TRBJ1-2, with D uncertain. Germline V gives CDR1 SGHDN, CDR2 FVKESK. The V gene lost 4 bases and the J gene lost 5 bases, with 8 bases spanning the gap. The CDR3 covers 12 residues. CDR3 in amino acids: CASSPTSYGYTF. The CDR3 DNA sequence: TGTGCCAGCAGCCCAACGTCTTATGGCTACACCTTC.

As DNA, the CDR3 is TGTGCCAGCAGTTACTCGTCTGCGGGGCAAGCCTACGAGCAGTACTTC. It specifies CASSYSSAGQAYEQYF. V and J are TRBV6-6 and TRBJ2-7; perhaps TRBD2 as D (6 bases). V was clipped by 0 bases and J by 2 bases, with 14 bases between them. Germline lookup yields CDR1 MNHNY and CDR2 SVGAGI (reference sequence). The CDR3 has 16 residues.

The chain has TRBV20-1 and TRBJ1-4, with 11 nucleotides matching TRBD1. The CDR3 length is 15 residues. The ends lost 4 bases at V and 2 bases at J; junction bases unmatched: 3. Germline V gene lookup returns CDR1 DFQATT and CDR2 SNEGSKA (reference sequence). The CDR3 sequence: CSATGQGATNEKLFF. Here the CDR3 DNA reads TGCAGTGCTACCGGACAGGGGGCCACTAATGAAAAACTGTTTTTT.

This sequence joins TRBV2 and TRBJ2-2; D unclear. Germline V gives CDR1 SNHLY, CDR2 FYNNEI. CDR3 length: 10 amino acids. The V and J ends lost 7 bases and 6 bases respectively, with 3 bases between them. CDR3 coding DNA: TGTGCCAGCAAGGCCGGGGAGCTGTTTTTT. This encodes CASKAGELFF. Complete variable domain (other parts from reference TRBV2 and TRBJ2-2): EPEVTQTPSHQVTQMGQEVILRCVPISNHLYFYWYRQILGQKVEFLVSFYNNEISEKSEIFDDQFSVERPDGSNFTLKIRSTKLEDSAMYFCASKAGELFFGEGSRLTVL.

The rearrangement joins TRBV3-1 to TRBJ2-1; D is ambiguous. The CDR3 loop spans 12 amino acids. The germline V gene has CDR1 LGHDT and CDR2 YNNKEL (reference sequence). V lost 0 bases and J 12 bases, leaving 9 bases between the germline ends. The CDR3 DNA sequence: TGTGCCAGCAGCCAAGAAGGGTTTTTGCAGTTCTTC. This translates into CASSQEGFLQFF.

The chain carries TRBV29-1 and TRBJ1-5; 9 bases align to TRBD1. There are 13 residues in the CDR3. CDR1 and CDR2 (germline): SQVTM, ANQGSEA. The V and J ends lost 6 bases and 7 bases, in that order; junction bases with no gene match: 7. CDR3 in DNA: TGCAGCGTGGGACAGGGACTCACCCAGCCCCAGCATTTT. Its translation: CSVGQGLTQPQHF.

CDR3 loop: CASSLGGWSTDTQYF. CDR3 DNA: TGTGCCAGCAGCTTAGGGGGGTGGAGCACAGATACGCAGTATTTT. V usage is TRBV7-6 and J usage is TRBJ2-3, with D perhaps TRBD1 or TRBD2 (5 bases each). From germline, CDR1 is SGHVS and CDR2 FNYEAQ. Deletions cut 1 base from V and 0 bases from J, with 8 bases between. CDR3 size: 15 residues.

The J gene is TRBJ1-5, the V gene TRBV3-1, with D unresolved. Germline CDR1 is LGHDT and CDR2 is YNNKEL (reference sequence). The V end lost 8 bases, the J end lost 2 bases, and 7 bases lay between the germline ends. The CDR3 is 12 amino acids. The CDR3 sequence: CASQDGNQPQHF. The CDR3 DNA reads TGTGCCAGCCAGGACGGCAATCAGCCCCAGCATTTT.

Here the CDR3 reads CSARGPTEAFF. DNA of the CDR3: TGCAGTGCTAGGGGGCCCACAGAAGCTTTCTTT. The rearrangement uses TRBV20-1 and TRBJ1-1, with a tentative D call TRBD1 (5 bases). CDR3 length: 11 amino acids. The V and J ends lost 3 bases and 8 bases respectively, with 10 bases between them. CDR1 is DFQATT, CDR2 SNEGSKA, per germline (reference sequence).

The rearrangement uses TRBV7-9 and TRBJ2-1; 12 bases align to TRBD2. Trimming cost V 1 base and J 4 bases; bases outside gene matches: 5. CDR1 and CDR2 from the germline V gene are SEHNR and FQNEAQ (reference sequence). This CDR3 is 17 amino acids long. The CDR3 nucleotides read TGTGCCAGCAGCTTAGGCGGACTAGCGGGGCGATACAATGAGCAGTTCTTC. Protein sequence: CASSLGGLAGRYNEQFF.

The chain couples TRBV2 to TRBJ1-4; no firm D call. Trimming stripped 1 base from V and 6 bases from J, with 9 bases between. The CDR3 length is 14 residues. CDR1 and CDR2 (germline): SNHLY, FYNNEI. This CDR3 is CASSEDEGYEKLFF. DNA for the CDR3: TGTGCCAGCAGTGAAGATGAGGGTTATGAAAAACTGTTTTTT.

This clonotype occurred once. The chain carries TRBV28 and TRBJ1-3; D remains ambiguous. Germline values: CDR1 MDHEN, CDR2 SYDVKM. This CDR3 comprises 13 residues. V lost 2 bases to trimming and J lost 8 bases, with 10 bases between them. The CDR3 nucleotides are TGTGCCAGCAGTTTAGCGTTTGGGGACACCATATATTTT. This codes for CASSLAFGDTIYF.

V usage is TRBV29-1 and J usage is TRBJ1-1; 7 bases fit TRBD1. CDR1 SQVTM and CDR2 ANQGSEA come from the germline V gene. The V gene end was trimmed by 7 bases and the J gene end by 0 bases; junction bases not matched to a gene: 5. The CDR3 extends over 13 amino acids. CDR3 loop: CSADQGVNTEAFF. CDR3 in DNA: TGCAGCGCGGACCAGGGGGTGAACACTGAAGCTTTCTTT. Full variable domain (missing parts from reference TRBV29-1 and TRBJ1-1): SAVISQKPSRDICQRGTSLTIQCQVDSQVTMMFWYRQQPGQSLTLIATANQGSEATYESGFVIDKFPISRPNLTFSTLTVSNMSPEDSSIYLCSADQGVNTEAFFGQGTRLTVV.

The V and J genes are TRBV7-2 and TRBJ1-2; D ambiguous. The CDR3 length is 13 residues. V lost 0 bases and J lost 5, with 7 bases in between. The germline gives CDR1 SGHTA, CDR2 FQGNSA. The CDR3 reads CASSLASAYGYTF. CDR3 nucleotide sequence: TGTGCCAGCAGCTTAGCCTCCGCATATGGCTACACCTTC.

The rearrangement joins TRBV6-5 to TRBJ2-2; D is unclear. The CDR3 is 14 residues long. Germline loops: CDR1 MNHEY, CDR2 SVGAGI. V was trimmed by 7 bases and J by 0 bases, leaving 9 bases between them. CDR3 in amino acids: CASKRQTNTGELFF. CDR3 nucleotides: TGTGCCAGCAAACGGCAGACGAACACCGGGGAGCTGTTTTTT.

The rearrangement uses TRBV28 and TRBJ2-6, with D tentatively TRBD1 or TRBD2 (5 bases each). V was shortened by 4 bases and J by 0 bases, with 16 bases between the two germline ends. The CDR3 covers 18 residues. Germline CDR1 and CDR2: MDHEN and SYDVKM. For the CDR3, the DNA is TGTGCCAGCAGTTCCCGACTGGGACGTAACTCTGGGGCCAACGTCCTGACTTTC. Its protein product is CASSSRLGRNSGANVLTF.

The rearrangement links TRBV30 to TRBJ1-1; no clear D. CDR3 length equals 14 residues. Germline CDR1 GTSNPN, CDR2 SVGIG (reference sequence). V was trimmed by 2 bases and J by 7 bases, leaving 17 bases between them. The CDR3 region has the DNA TGTGCCTGGAGTTTCGGGGATTACTATTATGAAGCTTTCTTT. Residues: CAWSFGDYYYEAFF.

The V call is TRBV29-1, the J call TRBJ1-2; possible D gene TRBD1, 5 bases. V was cut by 5 bases and J by 0 bases, with 22 bases left in between. The CDR3 sequence is 17 residues long. Germline lookup yields CDR1 SQVTM and CDR2 ANQGSEA. CDR3 nucleotide sequence: TGCAGCGTTCCATTTGGCCAGGGTAGTACCTCTAACTATGGCTACACCTTC. Protein sequence: CSVPFGQGSTSNYGYTF.

The chain joins TRBV4-1 to TRBJ1-5; D is uncertain. The CDR3 contains 15 residues. CDR1 and CDR2 (germline): MGHRA, YSYEKL. The V gene lost 0 bases and the J gene lost 7 bases, with 13 bases spanning the gap. The CDR3 DNA sequence: TGCGCCAGCAGCCAAGATCAATCAGAGGGCCAGCCCCAGCATTTT. Amino acids: CASSQDQSEGQPQHF.

The rearrangement uses TRBV7-2 and TRBJ2-2, with no clear D. V was pared by 2 bases and J by 6 bases, with 13 bases between. The CDR3 loop spans 15 amino acids. Germline V gene lookup returns CDR1 SGHTA and CDR2 FQGNSA. As DNA, the CDR3 is TGTGCCAGCAGCTTACACCAGATAACAGCCGGGGAGCTGTTTTTT. Protein product: CASSLHQITAGELFF.